These T cell receptor beta chains were read from a single sample in a study of CD4 T cells in relation to SARS-CoV-2 and coronaviruses. These receptors have no known antigen. The protocol was immunoSEQ multiplex PCR, while the TCRdb copy is restricted to in-frame clones and leaves out a portion. The repertoire includes about 21,000 clones, 66% of them detected once, and about 10% sits in the top ten. The specimen sequenced was CD4+ T cells from PBMCs, cultured in vitro. Receptors were obtained from a human donor in good health. The CDR3 runs from the conserved cysteine through the conserved F or W. The order of the fields is clone size, D gene, J gene, V gene, CDR3 DNA, CDR3 protein. D genes are given only for firm matches. Clone size appears in some rows only: once, few, many, or a class for an expanded clone.

few | - | TRBJ1-6 | TRBV4-1 | TGCGCCAGCAGCCTGAGGAATTCACCCCTCCACTTT | CASSLRNSPLHF
- | TRBD1 | TRBJ2-7 | TRBV7-2 | TGTGCCAGCAGCTCCGCGGGACAGGCTACCTACGAGCAGTACTTC | CASSSAGQATYEQYF
few | - | TRBJ2-7 | TRBV7-2 | TGTGCCAGCAGCTTAGAGGGGACCCCCTACGAGCAGTACTTC | CASSLEGTPYEQYF
- | - | TRBJ2-1 | TRBV6-2/TRBV6-3 | TGTGCCAGCAGCCCCACCGGGTCTTCCTACAATGAGCAGTTCTTC | CASSPTGSSYNEQFF
- | - | TRBJ2-5 | TRBV10-2 | TGCGCCAGCAGTGAGAGGCTAGAGGGGACCCAGTACTTC | CASSERLEGTQYF
- | TRBD2 | TRBJ2-2 | TRBV2 | TGTGCCAGCAGTTCTAGCGGGAGGGTGGCCGGGGAGCTGTTTTTT | CASSSSGRVAGELFF
- | - | TRBJ2-3 | TRBV5-1 | TGCGCCAGCAGCTTGGAATCGAGAAGCACAGATACGCAGTATTTT | CASSLESRSTDTQYF
- | - | TRBJ1-5 | TRBV28 | TGTGCCAGCAGGGGGCAGGTTTCCTCCCCCCAGCATTTT | CASRGQVSSPQHF
- | TRBD2 | TRBJ2-3 | TRBV29-1 | TGCAGCGCCCTAGCGGAGCGCACAGATACGCAGTATTTT | CSALAERTDTQYF
- | - | TRBJ2-2 | TRBV12-1 | TGTGCCAGCAGCCCCCGTTCTAGCGGGAGGTGCCACCGGGAGCTGTTTTTT | CASSPRSSGRCHRELFF
few | - | TRBJ2-7 | TRBV12-3/TRBV12-4 | TGTGCCAGCAGTTTGACCGTTGTAGACGAGCAGTACTTC | CASSLTVVDEQYF
- | - | TRBJ2-2 | TRBV2 | TGTGCCAGCAGTGATTCTGGGAGGAACACCGGGGAGCTGTTTTTT | CASSDSGRNTGELFF
- | TRBD2 | TRBJ2-5 | TRBV7-2 | TGTGCCAGCAGCTCGCGACTAGCGGGGGGGCGCGAGACCCAGTACTTC | CASSSRLAGGRETQYF
- | - | TRBJ2-7 | TRBV20-1 | TGCAGTGCTCAGACGGGATACGAGCAGTACTTC | CSAQTGYEQYF
- | TRBD1 | TRBJ2-2 | TRBV4-1 | TGCGCCAGCAGCCAAGATTTGGGACAGATGGACACCGGGGAGCTGTTTTTT | CASSQDLGQMDTGELFF
- | - | TRBJ1-2 | TRBV7-9 | TGTGCCAGCAGCCCCGAGACCGGGCGACCGGGTTATGGCTACACCTTC | CASSPETGRPGYGYTF
- | - | TRBJ2-3 | TRBV2 | TGTGCCAGTGGGGACCGTGGGGGGGATACGCAGTATTTT | CASGDRGGDTQYF
- | TRBD2 | TRBJ2-2 | TRBV28 | TGTGCCAGCAGTTTAACCCTAGCGGGTTACACCGGGGAGCTGTTTTTT | CASSLTLAGYTGELFF
once | - | TRBJ2-7 | TRBV7-2 | TGTGCCAGCAGCTTAGGAGCGGGCTCAGCCTACGAGCAGTACTTC | CASSLGAGSAYEQYF
- | - | TRBJ2-7 | TRBV21-1 | TGTGCCAGCAGCAACAAACAGGGTAGCCCCATATCCTACGAGCAGTACTTC | CASSNKQGSPISYEQYF
- | - | TRBJ1-2 | TRBV5-1 | TGCGCCAGCAGCTTGGGTGGGGACTATGGCTACACCTTC | CASSLGGDYGYTF
- | TRBD1 | TRBJ2-2 | TRBV11-2 | TGTGCCAGCAGCTTCCAACAGGGGCCCGGGGAGCTGTTTTTT | CASSFQQGPGELFF
once | TRBD2 | TRBJ2-3 | TRBV7-2 | TGTGCCAGCAGCTTAGGGCTAGCGGAGGATACGCAGTATTTT | CASSLGLAEDTQYF
once | TRBD2 | TRBJ2-3 | TRBV7-2 | TGTGCCAGCAGCCGGGGGGGCACGCAGTATTTT | CASSRGGTQYF
once | TRBD2 | TRBJ2-5 | TRBV7-2 | TGTGCCAGCAGCAGCGGGCTAGCGGGAGGGCCGACCCAGACCCAGTACTTC | CASSSGLAGGPTQTQYF